Sequencing of this T cell receptor beta chain was carried out in a study of T cell responses to AZD1222 COVID-19 vaccine (dated by TCRdb to the early 2020s). Context from the whole study: AZD1222 recipients with second doses at about 4 weeks or about 12 weeks were pooled, because spike-specific TCR depth and breadth did not differ between schedules. TCR sequencing was performed for 233 trial participants, of whom 207 were given two doses of AZD1222 and around 25 were given two doses of MenACWY control vaccine. Trial participants were enrolled by age into 18-55, 56-69 and 70-plus year subgroups, with around 150, 28 and 57 TCR-sequenced participants respectively. Here is what the overall study found, with its caveats: Most participants were white British and females outnumbered males, and the authors suggested that clonal diversity may have been underestimated. Because no day 14 peak-response samples were available, repertoires were characterized only after the peak T cell response. Conclusions about previously exposed vaccinees were limited because only six or seven AZD1222 recipients were SARS-CoV-2 seropositive at baseline. The 56-69-year group was small, and its depth increase did not reach significance, likely because of low power. After two AZD1222 doses, spike-specific TCR breadth and depth were significantly higher than at day 0 and than in MenACWY recipients. Reportedly, close to half of the unique spike-specific TCRs recognized epitopes lying outside the regions that are mutated in the B.1.351 and B.1.1.7 variants. CD4 TCRs associated with the vaccine covered the entire spike protein, and the dominant responses were in regions 160-218 and 743-854.

The CDR3 regions of human TCRbeta chains were subjected to immunosequencing. Turning to the authors' computational methods: TCRs in the repertoires were compared against a reference library of SARS-CoV-2-specific TCRs that had been generated with the MIRA antigen-specificity platform. Breadth was defined as the fraction of unique TCRs that were SARS-CoV-2-associated, and depth was defined as the fraction of total T cells that were SARS-CoV-2-associated. Using the MIRA data, each spike-specific TCR was mapped to the spike region that the TCR reacts to and placed in a CD4 or CD8 class. Log10-transformed breadth and depth values were compared by one-way ANOVA with Sidak's multiple comparisons tests. The clones in this table, taken by TCRdb from immuneACCESS, are in-frame only. Not every clone is retained; where verified, under half of the shortfall comes from an unresolved V gene, and the cause of the rest is unknown. The DNA was the basis for D and trimming; V, J and clone size are from that table. The sample table lists approximately 140,000 clones, more than 85% of them with a count of one. The leading ten clones occupy 2.8% of the sample.

The trim is 3 bases for V and 0 bases for J, with a gap of 9 bases between the germline ends. CDR1 LGHDT and CDR2 YNNKEL were looked up in the germline V gene (reference sequence). Reading from cysteine to phenylalanine, the CDR3 counts 14 amino acids. The retained sequence is limited to the CDR3, 42 bases, with the frame set at the first base. A word on this clone: Its specific antigen is unknown. Per-nucleotide qualities are absent, and no much larger clonotype sits a single base away.

Interpreted using the paper, the time point label stands for: baseline before first vaccination. Samples from vaccinated people were obtained from the UK trials COV001 and COV002, which included a single-blind randomized controlled phase 2/3 trial of AZD1222 (ChAdOx1 nCoV-19) in healthy adults. Trial participant PBMC samples were collected at day 0 and day 28 after the second dose for TCRbeta chain sequencing. This receptor was taken from an adult in good health. This sample comprised peripheral blood, obtained on day 0 of AZD1222 vaccination. The V and J genes are TRBV3-1 (or the pseudogene TRBV3-2) and TRBJ2-7; no D segment can be confidently identified. The nucleotides read TGTGCCAGCAGCCAGTTTCTAATCTCCTACGAGCAGTACTTC. Translated, this is CASSQFLISYEQYF.